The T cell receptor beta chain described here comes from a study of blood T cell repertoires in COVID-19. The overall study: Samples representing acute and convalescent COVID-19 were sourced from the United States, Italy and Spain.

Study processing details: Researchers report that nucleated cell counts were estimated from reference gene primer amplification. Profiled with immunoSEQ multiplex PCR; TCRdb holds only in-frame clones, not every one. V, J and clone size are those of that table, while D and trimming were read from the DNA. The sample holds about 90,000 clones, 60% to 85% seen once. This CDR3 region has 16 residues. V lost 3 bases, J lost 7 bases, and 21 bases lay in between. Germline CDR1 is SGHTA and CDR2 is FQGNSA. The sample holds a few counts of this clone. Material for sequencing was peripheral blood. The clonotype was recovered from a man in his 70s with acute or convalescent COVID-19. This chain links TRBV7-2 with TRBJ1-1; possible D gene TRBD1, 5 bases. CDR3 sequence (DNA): TGTGCCAGCAGCTTCGGGGGATTAGGGCAGGCCATTGAAGCTTTCTTT. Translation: CASSFGGLGQAIEAFF.